The rows below give T cell receptor beta chains drawn from one sample of a study of cytomegalovirus exposure and HLA in healthy donors. Clones were read by immunoSEQ multiplex PCR, and TCRdb kept only the in-frame ones, dropping some. The top ten hold less than 0.3% of the sample, which has approximately 180,000 clones, more than 75% seen once. The sequenced sample was PBMCs. The receptors come from a girl less than two years old in good health and CMV-seronegative. Each CDR3 is given with its conserved first and last residue. A D gene is named only where the DNA matches it firmly. Clone size appears in some rows only: once, few, many, or a class for an expanded clone.

v_call	j_call	d_call	clone_size	cdr3_nt	cdr3_aa
TRBV18	TRBJ1-1	TRBD1	few	TGTGCCAGCTCGGAGACAGGGGTCGGTGGGACTGAAGCTTTCTTT	CASSETGVGGTEAFF
TRBV5-1	TRBJ2-7	TRBD2	-	TGCGCCAGCAGCTCCTCACTAGCGGGGGGCCACCTGTCCTACGAGCAGTACTTC	CASSSSLAGGHLSYEQYF
TRBV2	TRBJ2-7	-	few	TGTGCCAGCAGTGAGCTACCCTACGAGCAGTACTTC	CASSELPYEQYF
TRBV7-9	TRBJ2-1	-	few	TGTTCCAGCACCTCCTCACTAACCTACAATGAGCAGTTCTTC	CSSTSSLTYNEQFF
TRBV27	TRBJ2-3	TRBD1	-	TGTGCCAGCACGGGGACAGGGGGCAGCACAGATACGCAGTATTTT	CASTGTGGSTDTQYF
TRBV6-1	TRBJ1-2	TRBD1	few	TGTGCCAGCAGTGTCCAGGGACAGGGCTATGGCTACACCTTC	CASSVQGQGYGYTF
TRBV9	TRBJ2-1	-	-	TGTGCCAGCAGCGTTAGACCGACAGGCCCAAATGAGCAGTTCTTC	CASSVRPTGPNEQFF
TRBV6-1	TRBJ2-5	TRBD1	-	TGTGCCAGCAGTCGGGACAGGGTATTGGAGACCCAGTACTTC	CASSRDRVLETQYF
TRBV27	TRBJ2-3	TRBD1	once	TGTGCCAGCAGCCCGGGACAGGGGATCTTGGATACGCAGTATTTT	CASSPGQGILDTQYF
TRBV25-1	TRBJ1-1	-	few	TGTGCCAGCAGTGAAATTGAGTCTCGGGGTGAAGCTTTCTTT	CASSEIESRGEAFF
TRBV5-1	TRBJ2-3	TRBD2	-	TGCGCCAGCAGCTTGGAAGGGAGGGTCGATACGCAGTATTTT	CASSLEGRVDTQYF
TRBV9	TRBJ2-5	TRBD2	once	TGTGCCAGCAGTTTTAGCGGGAGAGGGGAGACCCAGTACTTC	CASSFSGRGETQYF
TRBV7-3	TRBJ2-5	TRBD1	-	TGTGCCAGCAGCTTCGCCGGAAGGGGGCATGGGGAGACCCAGTACTTC	CASSFAGRGHGETQYF
TRBV27	TRBJ1-3	-	-	TGTGCCAGCAGTTTTGGAGCTGGAAACACCATATATTTT	CASSFGAGNTIYF
TRBV19	TRBJ2-7	TRBD2	-	TGTGCCAGTAGTATTATGGGCGGGAGGAGAACCTACGAGCAGTACTTC	CASSIMGGRRTYEQYF
TRBV6-1	TRBJ2-4	TRBD1	-	TGTGCCAGCAGTGAACGGGACAGATCAGCCAAAAACATTCAGTACTTC	CASSERDRSAKNIQYF
TRBV4-1	TRBJ2-3	TRBD2	-	TGCGCCAGCAGCCAAGAGGTACTAGCGGGAGGGGGAGATACGCAGTATTTT	CASSQEVLAGGGDTQYF
TRBV14	TRBJ1-5	TRBD1	-	TGTGCCAGCAGCCAAGTACCCCGGGACAGGGAACCAGGTCAGCCCCAGCATTTT	CASSQVPRDREPGQPQHF
TRBV6-6	TRBJ1-5	-	-	TGTGCCAGCAGTTCACAGGCTAATCAGCCCCAGCATTTT	CASSSQANQPQHF
TRBV18	TRBJ2-1	-	-	TGTGCCAGCTCATCCCGGGACAACTACAATGAGCAGTTCTTC	CASSSRDNYNEQFF